One and the same sample provided the 20 T cell receptor beta chains below, sequenced in a study of T cell responses to AZD1222 COVID-19 vaccine. Libraries were prepared by immunoSEQ multiplex PCR; TCRdb keeps only in-frame clonotypes and omits some of them. The sample has about 100,000 clones; around 87% are singletons. The sample in question was peripheral blood, obtained on day 0 of MenACWY control vaccination. These receptors were taken from an adult in good health.

The V gene is TRBV5-8, the J gene TRBJ2-7; 10 nucleotides match TRBD1. V was clipped by 6 bases and J by 3 bases; unmatched bases: 6. The CDR3 is 14 amino acids. Germline-derived CDR1 and CDR2 are SGHTS and YDEGEE. The CDR3 sequence: CASNPGTGDYEQYF. CDR3 DNA: TGTGCCAGCAACCCCGGGACAGGGGACTACGAGCAGTACTTC.

V usage is TRBV20-1 and J usage is TRBJ2-1; 7 positions match TRBD2. The CDR3 contains 14 residues. Trimming cost V 3 bases and J 3 bases; bases outside gene matches: 5. Germline loops: CDR1 DFQATT, CDR2 SNEGSKA (reference sequence). CDR3 bases: TGCAGTGCTAGTATTGGCGGGGGCTACAATGAGCAGTTCTTC. As protein: CSASIGGGYNEQFF.

The V call is TRBV29-1, the J call TRBJ2-2; TRBD1 is a possible D gene (5 bases). Between the trimmed V and J ends, which lost 7 bases and 4 bases, there was a span of 13 bases. CDR1 and CDR2 from the germline V gene are SQVTM and ANQGSEA. The CDR3 consists of 13 residues. The CDR3 protein is CSARQGTTGELFF. The CDR3 nucleotides are TGCAGCGCCCGGCAGGGAACCACCGGGGAGCTGTTTTTT.

A single count supports this clone. The CDR3 is CASLQSNQPQHF. CDR3 DNA: TGTGCCAGCCTGCAGTCCAATCAGCCCCAGCATTTT. The rearrangement links TRBV21-1 to TRBJ1-5; TRBD1 is the table's D call and was not checked against the DNA. TRBV21-1 is noted as a pseudogene. CDR3 size: 12 residues.

The gene calls are TRBV5-8 and TRBJ1-1; D is perhaps TRBD1 (6 bases). CDR3 length equals 13 residues. Trimming pared 3 bases from V and 3 bases from J, leaving 9 bases between. CDR1 SGHTS and CDR2 YDEGEE come from the germline V gene. Written as DNA, the CDR3 is TGTGCCAGCAGCTCACAGGGCTACACTGAAGCTTTCTTT. Amino acid sequence: CASSSQGYTEAFF.

This chain joins TRBV9 and TRBJ2-7; 11 bases agree with TRBD2. CDR1 and CDR2 from the germline V gene are SGDLS and YYNGEE. The CDR3 loop spans 14 amino acids. With 2 bases clipped from V and 3 bases from J, the junction kept 1 base outside the gene matches. The CDR3 bases are TGTGCCAGCAGCGTTACTAGCGGGAGCTACGAGCAGTACTTC. It specifies CASSVTSGSYEQYF.

The chain links TRBV4-1 to TRBJ2-7; TRBD2 might be the D (5 bases). V was shortened by 4 bases and J by 2 bases, with 12 bases between the two germline ends. The CDR3 has 14 amino acids. Per germline, CDR1 MGHRA and CDR2 YSYEKL. The CDR3 DNA is TGCGCCAGCAGCCCCCGGACTTCAACCTACGAGCAGTACTTC. Encoded protein: CASSPRTSTYEQYF.

The V and J genes are TRBV10-3 and TRBJ1-2, with 7 bases matching TRBD1. In germline, CDR1 is ENHRY, CDR2 SYGVKD. The CDR3 consists of 14 residues. V dropped 4 bases and J dropped 5; count of bases not matched to a gene: 7. The CDR3 coding sequence is TGTGCCATCAGTGGGGGGACAGTTTCTTATGGCTACACCTTC. Amino acid sequence: CAISGGTVSYGYTF.

V is TRBV11-2 and J is TRBJ2-7; maybe TRBD1 (5 bases). V lost 0 bases to trimming and J lost 4 bases, with 13 bases between them. Germline-derived CDR1 and CDR2 are SGHAT and FQNNGV. This CDR3 has 15 residues. The CDR3 region is CASSLDGAFAYEQYF. The CDR3 DNA reads as TGTGCCAGCAGCTTAGATGGGGCATTTGCGTACGAGCAGTACTTC.

The gene calls are TRBV5-8 and TRBJ2-5; the D gene is possibly TRBD2 (6 bases). This CDR3 comprises 13 residues. Looked up from germline, CDR1 is SGHTS and CDR2 is YDEGEE. Trimming shortened V by 5 bases and J by 2 bases, and 10 bases separated the two germline ends. The CDR3 nucleotides read TGTGCCAGCAGACGGGACTGGCAAGAGACCCAGTACTTC. It codes for CASRRDWQETQYF.

V and J are TRBV6-2 or TRBV6-3 and TRBJ1-5; D is possibly TRBD1 (5 bases). The CDR3 totals 14 residues. V shed 4 bases and J shed 6 bases, with 13 bases lying between them. The germline V gene has CDR1 MNHEY and CDR2 SVGEGT. CDR3 sequence: CASSSTVRGQPQHF. The CDR3 nucleotides are TGTGCCAGCAGTTCGACAGTTAGGGGTCAGCCCCAGCATTTT.

Details on this clone: A read error may produce the germline difference seen at one junction end. The rearrangement joins TRBV6-5 to TRBJ2-5; D unresolved. This CDR3 is 13 amino acids long. Germline lookup yields CDR1 MNHEY and CDR2 SVGAGI. This chain's CDR3 is CASSDSNQETQYF. The CDR3 bases are TGTGCCAGCAGTGACTCGAACCAAGAGACCCAGTACTTC.

This clone occurred once. The CDR3 nucleotides read TGTGCCAGTCGCCGGGCTAGCGGATACAATGAGCAGTTCTTC. This codes for CASRRASGYNEQFF. The V gene is TRBV19, the J gene TRBJ2-1, with 7 bases matching TRBD2. The CDR3 has 14 amino acids. CDR1 is LNHDA, CDR2 SQIVND, per germline (reference sequence). V lost 8 bases, J lost 4 bases, and 8 bases stayed unmatched.

This rearrangement joins TRBV7-3 to TRBJ2-1; 7 bases fit TRBD1. CDR3 length: 14 residues. In germline, CDR1 is SGHTA, CDR2 FQGTGA. V shed 5 bases and J 4 bases; nucleotides not matched to a gene: 5. The CDR3 DNA reads TGTGCCAGCAGCCCTCAGACAGGGTACAATGAGCAGTTCTTC. Translation: CASSPQTGYNEQFF.

A single count supports this clone. The chain has TRBV21-1 and TRBJ2-1; the table's D call, TRBD2, has no DNA check behind it. TRBV21-1 is a known pseudogene. CDR3 length: 19 residues. For the CDR3, the DNA is TGTGCCAGCAGCAAAGGGTTGGGTCTAGCGGGAGGGCCGGATCGCGAGCAGTTCTTC. Its protein is CASSKGLGLAGGPDREQFF.

V and J are TRBV11-2 and TRBJ2-7; maybe TRBD1 (6 bases). Germline V gene sequence: CDR1 SGHAT, CDR2 FQNNGV. CDR3 length: 15 residues. V was pared by 5 bases and J by 4 bases, with 18 bases between. The CDR3: CASSLDGQIAYEQYF. CDR3 nucleotide sequence: TGTGCCAGCAGCCTCGACGGACAGATTGCTTACGAGCAGTACTTC.

There are a few counts of this clone. The chain combines TRBV5-4 with TRBJ1-4; perhaps TRBD1 as D (6 bases). This CDR3 is built from 14 residues. Trimming took 4 bases from V and 4 from J, leaving 11 bases between them. Per germline, CDR1 SGHNT and CDR2 YYREEE (reference sequence). The chain's CDR3 is CASSVQGINEKLFF. The CDR3 nucleotides are TGTGCCAGCAGCGTACAGGGCATTAATGAAAAACTGTTTTTT.

This clone was detected only once. This sequence joins TRBV29-1 and TRBJ1-4; D not resolved. The CDR3 has 15 residues. The V gene lost 3 bases and the J gene lost 8 bases, with 19 bases spanning the gap. Germline assignment: CDR1 SQVTM and CDR2 ANQGSEA. CDR3 bases: TGCAGCGTTGAGGTTTCAAACCTAGTCGGCGAAAAACTGTTTTTT. Its translation: CSVEVSNLVGEKLFF.

The chain carries TRBV24-1 and TRBJ2-5; D remains ambiguous. With 4 bases removed from V and 5 bases from J, the gap between germline ends came to 7 bases. The CDR3 is made up of 12 amino acids. CDR1 and CDR2 (germline): KGHDR, SFDVKD. The CDR3: CATSEGFETQYF. CDR3 DNA: TGTGCCACCAGTGAGGGTTTCGAGACCCAGTACTTC.

For this clone: Other nucleotide sequences in the sample specify the same CDR3. This chain links TRBV11-3 with TRBJ2-1; no reliable D call. There are 14 residues in the CDR3. The germline V and J ends were trimmed by 0 bases and 0 bases, with 3 bases remaining between them. Germline V gene lookup returns CDR1 SGHNT and CDR2 YENEEA. The CDR3 DNA reads TGTGCCAGCAGCTTAGACTCCTCCTACAATGAGCAGTTCTTC. Translating it yields CASSLDSSYNEQFF.